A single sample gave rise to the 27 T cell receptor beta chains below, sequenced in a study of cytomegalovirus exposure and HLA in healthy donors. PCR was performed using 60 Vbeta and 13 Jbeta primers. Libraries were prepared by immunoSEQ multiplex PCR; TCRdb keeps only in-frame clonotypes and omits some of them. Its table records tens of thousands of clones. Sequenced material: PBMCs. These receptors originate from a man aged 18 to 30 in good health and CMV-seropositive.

This CDR3 is CATSRDRGDPYGYTF. The CDR3 DNA follows: TGTGCCACCAGCAGAGATCGCGGGGATCCATATGGCTACACCTTC. The rearrangement uses TRBV15 and TRBJ1-2, with no clear D. CDR3 length: 15 amino acids. The germline gives CDR1 LNHNV, CDR2 YYDKDF (reference sequence). Trimming removed 0 bases at V and 5 bases at J, with 13 bases between.

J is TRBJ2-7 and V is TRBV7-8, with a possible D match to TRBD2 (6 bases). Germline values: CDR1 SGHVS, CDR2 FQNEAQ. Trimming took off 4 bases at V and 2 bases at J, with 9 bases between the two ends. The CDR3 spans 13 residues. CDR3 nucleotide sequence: TGTGCCAGCAGCTCGGGACTGACCTACGAGCAGTACTTC. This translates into CASSSGLTYEQYF.

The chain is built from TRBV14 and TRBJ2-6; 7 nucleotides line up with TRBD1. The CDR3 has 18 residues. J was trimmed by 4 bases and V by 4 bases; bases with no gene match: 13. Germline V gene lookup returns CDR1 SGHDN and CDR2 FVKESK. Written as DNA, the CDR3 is TGTGCCAGCAGCCGAGGACCCAGACAGGGCGGCGGGGCCAACGTCCTGACTTTC. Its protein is CASSRGPRQGGGANVLTF.

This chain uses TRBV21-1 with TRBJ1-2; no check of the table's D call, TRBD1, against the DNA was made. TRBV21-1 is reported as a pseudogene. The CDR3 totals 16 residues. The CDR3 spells CASSSRLVGARYGYTF. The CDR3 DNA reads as TGTGCCAGCAGCAGCCGCCTGGTGGGGGCTCGATATGGCTACACCTTC.

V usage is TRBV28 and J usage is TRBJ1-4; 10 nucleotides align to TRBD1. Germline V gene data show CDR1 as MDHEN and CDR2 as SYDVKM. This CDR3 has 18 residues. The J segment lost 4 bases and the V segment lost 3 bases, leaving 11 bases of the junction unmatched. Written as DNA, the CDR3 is TGTGCCAGCAGTTTTCCCACCATCGGACAGGGGGTTAATGAAAAACTGTTTTTT. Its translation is CASSFPTIGQGVNEKLFF.

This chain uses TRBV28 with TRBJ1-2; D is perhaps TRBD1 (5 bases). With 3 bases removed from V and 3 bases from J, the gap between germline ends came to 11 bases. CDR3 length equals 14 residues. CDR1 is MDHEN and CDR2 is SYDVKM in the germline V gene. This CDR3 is CASSLGGTDYGYTF. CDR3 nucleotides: TGTGCCAGCAGTTTGGGGGGGACCGACTATGGCTACACCTTC.

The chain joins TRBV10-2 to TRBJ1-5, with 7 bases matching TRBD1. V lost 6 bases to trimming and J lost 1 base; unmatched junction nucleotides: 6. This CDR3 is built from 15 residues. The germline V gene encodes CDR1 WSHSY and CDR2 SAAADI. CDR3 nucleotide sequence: TGCGCCAGCAGCACAGGGGTAAGAAGCAATCAGCCCCAGCATTTT. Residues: CASSTGVRSNQPQHF.

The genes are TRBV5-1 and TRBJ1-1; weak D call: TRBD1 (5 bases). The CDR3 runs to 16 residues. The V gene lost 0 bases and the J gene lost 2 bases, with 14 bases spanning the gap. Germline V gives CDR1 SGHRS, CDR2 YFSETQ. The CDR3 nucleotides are TGCGCCAGCAGCTTGGCCGGGACTACACTAAACACTGAAGCTTTCTTT. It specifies CASSLAGTTLNTEAFF.

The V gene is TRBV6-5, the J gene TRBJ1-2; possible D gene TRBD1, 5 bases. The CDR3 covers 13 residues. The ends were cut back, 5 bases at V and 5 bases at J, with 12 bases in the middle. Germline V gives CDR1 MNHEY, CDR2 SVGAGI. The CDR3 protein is CASSRGQGYGYTF. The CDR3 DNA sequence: TGTGCCAGCAGTAGAGGCCAGGGATATGGCTACACCTTC.

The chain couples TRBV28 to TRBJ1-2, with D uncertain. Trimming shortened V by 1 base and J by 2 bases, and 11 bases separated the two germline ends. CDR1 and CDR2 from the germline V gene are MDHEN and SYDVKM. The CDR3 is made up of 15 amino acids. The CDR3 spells CASSLLSQVNYGYTF. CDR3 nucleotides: TGTGCCAGCAGTTTATTGTCCCAGGTCAACTATGGCTACACCTTC.

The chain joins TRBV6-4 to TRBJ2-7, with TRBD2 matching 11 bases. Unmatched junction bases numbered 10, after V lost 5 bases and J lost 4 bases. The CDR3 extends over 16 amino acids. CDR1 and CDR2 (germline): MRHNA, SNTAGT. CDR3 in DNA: TGTGCCAGCAGTCCCTCCGGGACTAGCGGTCTTTACGAGCAGTACTTC. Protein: CASSPSGTSGLYEQYF.

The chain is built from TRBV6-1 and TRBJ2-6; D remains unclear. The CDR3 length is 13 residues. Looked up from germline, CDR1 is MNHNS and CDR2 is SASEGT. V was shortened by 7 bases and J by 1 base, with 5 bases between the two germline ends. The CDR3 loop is CASNRSGANVLTF. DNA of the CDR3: TGTGCCAGCAATAGATCTGGGGCCAACGTCCTGACTTTC.

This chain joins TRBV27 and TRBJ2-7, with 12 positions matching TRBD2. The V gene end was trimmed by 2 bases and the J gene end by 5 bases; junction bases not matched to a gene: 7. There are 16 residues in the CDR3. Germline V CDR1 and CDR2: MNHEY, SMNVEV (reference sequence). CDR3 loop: CASSLGLAGGPHEQYF. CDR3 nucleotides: TGTGCCAGCAGTTTAGGGCTAGCGGGAGGGCCTCACGAGCAGTACTTC.

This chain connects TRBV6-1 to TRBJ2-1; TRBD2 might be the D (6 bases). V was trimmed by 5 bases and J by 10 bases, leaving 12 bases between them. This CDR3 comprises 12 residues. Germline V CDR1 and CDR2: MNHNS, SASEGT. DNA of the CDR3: TGTGCCAGCAGTCTTTTACGGGGGGAGCAGTTCTTC. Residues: CASSLLRGEQFF.

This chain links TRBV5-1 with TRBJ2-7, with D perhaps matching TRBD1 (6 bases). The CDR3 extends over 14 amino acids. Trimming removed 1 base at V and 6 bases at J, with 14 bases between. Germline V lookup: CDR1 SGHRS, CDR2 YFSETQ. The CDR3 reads CASSLRQGSGEQYF. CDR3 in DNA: TGCGCCAGCAGCTTGCGGCAGGGGTCGGGCGAGCAGTACTTC.

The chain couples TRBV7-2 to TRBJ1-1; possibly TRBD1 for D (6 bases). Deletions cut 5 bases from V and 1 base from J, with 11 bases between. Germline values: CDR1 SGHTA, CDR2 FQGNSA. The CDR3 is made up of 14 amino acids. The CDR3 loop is CASSAQGWNTEAFF. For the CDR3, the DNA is TGTGCCAGCAGCGCACAGGGTTGGAACACTGAAGCTTTCTTT. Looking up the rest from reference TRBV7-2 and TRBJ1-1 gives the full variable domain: GAGVSQSPSNKVTEKGKDVELRCDPISGHTALYWYRQSLGQGLEFLIYFQGNSAPDKSGLPSDRFSAERTGGSVSTLTIQRTQQEDSAVYLCASSAQGWNTEAFFGQGTRLTVV.

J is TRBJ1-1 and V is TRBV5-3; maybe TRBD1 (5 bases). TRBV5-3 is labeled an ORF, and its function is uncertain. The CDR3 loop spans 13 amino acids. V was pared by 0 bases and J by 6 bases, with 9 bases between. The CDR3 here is CARSLAGFPEAFF. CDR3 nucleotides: TGTGCCAGAAGCTTGGCAGGGTTCCCTGAAGCTTTCTTT.

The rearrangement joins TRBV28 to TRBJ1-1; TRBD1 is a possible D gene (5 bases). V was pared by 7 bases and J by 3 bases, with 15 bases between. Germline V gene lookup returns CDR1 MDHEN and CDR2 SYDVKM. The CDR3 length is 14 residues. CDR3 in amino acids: CASKTGGEDTEAFF. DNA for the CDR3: TGTGCCAGCAAGACTGGAGGGGAGGACACTGAAGCTTTCTTT.

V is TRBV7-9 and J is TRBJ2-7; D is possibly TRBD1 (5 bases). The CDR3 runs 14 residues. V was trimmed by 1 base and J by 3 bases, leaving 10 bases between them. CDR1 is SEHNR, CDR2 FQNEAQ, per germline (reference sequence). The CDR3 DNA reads TGTGCCAGCAGCTTAGGTCAGGGCGACTACGAGCAGTACTTC. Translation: CASSLGQGDYEQYF.

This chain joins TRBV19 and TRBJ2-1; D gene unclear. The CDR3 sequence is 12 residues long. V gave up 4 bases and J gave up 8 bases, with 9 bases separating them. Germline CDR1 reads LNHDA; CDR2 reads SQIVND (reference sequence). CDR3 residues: CASSKIGYEQFF. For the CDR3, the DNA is TGTGCCAGTAGTAAGATCGGGTATGAGCAGTTCTTC.

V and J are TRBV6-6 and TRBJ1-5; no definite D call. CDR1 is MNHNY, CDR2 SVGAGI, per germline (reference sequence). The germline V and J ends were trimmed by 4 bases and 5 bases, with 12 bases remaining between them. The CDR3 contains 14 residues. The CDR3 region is CASSLAGGYQPQHF. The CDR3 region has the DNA TGTGCCAGCAGTTTGGCCGGAGGATATCAGCCCCAGCATTTT.

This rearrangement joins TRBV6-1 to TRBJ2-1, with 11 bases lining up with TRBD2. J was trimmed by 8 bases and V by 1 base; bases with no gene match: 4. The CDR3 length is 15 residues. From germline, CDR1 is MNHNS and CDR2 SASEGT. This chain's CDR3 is CASSEELAGVDEQFF. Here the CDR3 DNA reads TGTGCCAGCAGTGAAGAACTAGCGGGGGTCGATGAGCAGTTCTTC.

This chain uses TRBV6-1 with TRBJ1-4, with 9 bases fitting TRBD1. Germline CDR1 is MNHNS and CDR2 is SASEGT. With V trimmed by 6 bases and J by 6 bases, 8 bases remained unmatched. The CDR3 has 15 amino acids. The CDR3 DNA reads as TGTGCCAGCAGCGGCGGGGGACAGGGTTATGAAAAACTGTTTTTT. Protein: CASSGGGQGYEKLFF.

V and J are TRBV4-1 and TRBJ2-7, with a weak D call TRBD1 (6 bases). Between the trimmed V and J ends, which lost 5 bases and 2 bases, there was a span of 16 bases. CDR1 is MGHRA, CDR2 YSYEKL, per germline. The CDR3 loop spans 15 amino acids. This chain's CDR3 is CASSGGLTGTYEQYF. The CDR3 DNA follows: TGCGCCAGCAGCGGGGGTTTGACAGGCACCTACGAGCAGTACTTC.

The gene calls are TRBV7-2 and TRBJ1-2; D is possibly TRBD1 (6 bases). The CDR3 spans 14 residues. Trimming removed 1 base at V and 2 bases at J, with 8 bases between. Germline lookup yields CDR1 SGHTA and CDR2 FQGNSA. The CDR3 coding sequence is TGTGCCAGCAGCTTAGAGGGGGGGAACTATGGCTACACCTTC. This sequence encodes CASSLEGGNYGYTF.

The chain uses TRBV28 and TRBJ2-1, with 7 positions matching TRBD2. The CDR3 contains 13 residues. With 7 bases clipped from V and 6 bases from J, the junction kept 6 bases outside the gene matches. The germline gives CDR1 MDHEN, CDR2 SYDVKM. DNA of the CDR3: TGTGCCAGCATCTTTCGCGGGGGCAATGAGCAGTTCTTC. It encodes CASIFRGGNEQFF.

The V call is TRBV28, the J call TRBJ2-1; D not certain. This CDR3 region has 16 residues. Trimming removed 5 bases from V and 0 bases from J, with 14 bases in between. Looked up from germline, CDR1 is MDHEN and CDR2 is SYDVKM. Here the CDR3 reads CASSAQTGSSYNEQFF. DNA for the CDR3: TGTGCCAGCAGTGCCCAGACTGGTAGCTCCTACAATGAGCAGTTCTTC.